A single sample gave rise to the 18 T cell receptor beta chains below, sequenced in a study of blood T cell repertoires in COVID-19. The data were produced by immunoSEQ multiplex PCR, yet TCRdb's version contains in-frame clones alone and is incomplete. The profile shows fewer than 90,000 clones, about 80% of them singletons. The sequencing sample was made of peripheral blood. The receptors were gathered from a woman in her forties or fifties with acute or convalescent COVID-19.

The CDR3 loop is CASSAQAIGNQPQHF. The CDR3 bases are TGTGCCAGTAGTGCGCAGGCCATAGGCAATCAGCCCCAGCATTTT. The chain couples TRBV19 to TRBJ1-5, with D uncertain. Germline lookup yields CDR1 LNHDA and CDR2 SQIVND (reference sequence). This CDR3 has 15 amino acids. Trimming shortened V by 5 bases and J by 2 bases, and 13 bases separated the two germline ends.

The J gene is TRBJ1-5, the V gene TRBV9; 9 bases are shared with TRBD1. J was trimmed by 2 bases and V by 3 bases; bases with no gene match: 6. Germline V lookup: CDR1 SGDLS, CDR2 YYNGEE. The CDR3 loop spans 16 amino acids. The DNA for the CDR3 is TGTGCCAGCAGCGCGACAGGGGGAACGGGCAATCAGCCCCAGCATTTT. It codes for CASSATGGTGNQPQHF.

In DNA, the CDR3 is TGTGCAAGTCGCTCGGAGAAGGATTTTAACTATGGCTACACCTTC. Encoded protein: CASRSEKDFNYGYTF. The rearrangement joins TRBV12-2 to TRBJ1-2. TRBV12-2 is described as a pseudogene. This CDR3 contains 15 residues.

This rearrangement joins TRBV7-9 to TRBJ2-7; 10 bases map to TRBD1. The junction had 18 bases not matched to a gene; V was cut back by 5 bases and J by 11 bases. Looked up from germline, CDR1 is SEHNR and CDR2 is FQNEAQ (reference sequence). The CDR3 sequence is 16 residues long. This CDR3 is CASSPPGQGRFKVEYF. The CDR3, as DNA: TGTGCCAGCAGCCCGCCGGGACAGGGGAGGTTTAAGGTGGAGTACTTC.

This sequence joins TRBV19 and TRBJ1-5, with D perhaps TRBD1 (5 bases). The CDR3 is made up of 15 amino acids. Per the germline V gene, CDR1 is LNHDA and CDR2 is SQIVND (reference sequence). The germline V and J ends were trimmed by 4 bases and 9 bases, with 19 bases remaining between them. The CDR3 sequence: CASSTPIRGAVPQHF. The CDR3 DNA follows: TGTGCCAGTAGTACACCCATCCGCGGGGCAGTGCCCCAGCATTTT.

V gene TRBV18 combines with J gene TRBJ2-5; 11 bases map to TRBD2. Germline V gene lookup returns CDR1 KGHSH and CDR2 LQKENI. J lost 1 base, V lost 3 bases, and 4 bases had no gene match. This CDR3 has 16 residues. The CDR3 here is CASSPLAGGLQETQYF. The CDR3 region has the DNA TGTGCCAGCTCACCTCTAGCGGGGGGACTCCAAGAGACCCAGTACTTC.

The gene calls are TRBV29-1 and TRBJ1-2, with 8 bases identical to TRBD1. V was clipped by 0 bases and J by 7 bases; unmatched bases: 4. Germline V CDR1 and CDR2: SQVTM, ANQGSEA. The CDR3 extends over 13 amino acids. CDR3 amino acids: CSVEEQGDIGYTF. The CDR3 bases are TGCAGCGTTGAAGAACAGGGGGATATTGGCTACACCTTC. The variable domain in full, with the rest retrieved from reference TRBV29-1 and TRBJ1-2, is SAVISQKPSRDICQRGTSLTIQCQVDSQVTMMFWYRQQPGQSLTLIATANQGSEATYESGFVIDKFPISRPNLTFSTLTVSNMSPEDSSIYLCSVEEQGDIGYTFGSGTRLTVV.

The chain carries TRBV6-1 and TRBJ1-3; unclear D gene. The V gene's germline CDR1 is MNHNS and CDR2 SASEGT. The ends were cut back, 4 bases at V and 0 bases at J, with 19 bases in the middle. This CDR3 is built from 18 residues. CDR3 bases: TGTGCCAGCAGTGGAAACGTCCTCTTGGCAGGCTCTGGAAACACCATATATTTT. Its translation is CASSGNVLLAGSGNTIYF.

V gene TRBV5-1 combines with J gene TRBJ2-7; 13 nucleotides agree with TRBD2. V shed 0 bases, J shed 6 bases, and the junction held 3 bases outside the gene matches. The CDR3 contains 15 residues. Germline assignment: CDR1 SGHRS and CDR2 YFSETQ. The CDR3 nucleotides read TGCGCCAGCAGCTTGGGACTAGCGGGGGGAGCCGAGCAGTACTTC. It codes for CASSLGLAGGAEQYF. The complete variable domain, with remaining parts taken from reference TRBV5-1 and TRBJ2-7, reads KAGVTQTPRYLIKTRGQQVTLSCSPISGHRSVSWYQQTPGQGLQFLFEYFSETQRNKGNFPGRFSGRQFSNSRSEMNVSTLELGDSALYLCASSLGLAGGAEQYFGPGTRLTVT.

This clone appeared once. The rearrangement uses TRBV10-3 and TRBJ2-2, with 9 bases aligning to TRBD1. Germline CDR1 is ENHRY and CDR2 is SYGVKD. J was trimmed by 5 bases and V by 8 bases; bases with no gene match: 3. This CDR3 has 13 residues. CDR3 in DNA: TGTGCCATCGGGGGGACAGGGACCGGGGAGCTGTTTTTT. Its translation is CAIGGTGTGELFF.

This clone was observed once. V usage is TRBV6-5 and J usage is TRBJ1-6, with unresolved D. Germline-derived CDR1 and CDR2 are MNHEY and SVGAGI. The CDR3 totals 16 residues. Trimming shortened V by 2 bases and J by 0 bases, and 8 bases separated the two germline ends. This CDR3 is CASSYAPSSYNSPLHF. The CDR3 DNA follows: TGTGCCAGCAGTTACGCACCTAGCTCCTATAATTCACCCCTCCACTTT.

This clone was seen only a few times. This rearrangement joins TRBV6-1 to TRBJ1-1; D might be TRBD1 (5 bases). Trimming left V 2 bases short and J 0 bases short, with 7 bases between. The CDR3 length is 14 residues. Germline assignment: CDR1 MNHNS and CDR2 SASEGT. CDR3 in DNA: TGTGCCAGCAGTGAACGGGGGATGAACACTGAAGCTTTCTTT. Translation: CASSERGMNTEAFF.

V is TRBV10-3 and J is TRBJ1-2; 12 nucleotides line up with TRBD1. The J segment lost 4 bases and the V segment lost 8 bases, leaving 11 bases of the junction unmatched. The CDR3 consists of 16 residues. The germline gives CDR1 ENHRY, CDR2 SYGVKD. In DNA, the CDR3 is TGTGCCATCCGTGCCTTCGGGACAGGGGGCGTCTATGGCTACACCTTC. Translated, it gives CAIRAFGTGGVYGYTF.

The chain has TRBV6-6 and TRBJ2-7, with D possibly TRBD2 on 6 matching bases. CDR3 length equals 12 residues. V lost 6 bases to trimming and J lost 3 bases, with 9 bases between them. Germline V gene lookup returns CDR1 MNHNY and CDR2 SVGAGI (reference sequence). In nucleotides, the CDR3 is TGTGCCAGCAGCTGGCGGGACTACGAGCAGTACTTC. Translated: CASSWRDYEQYF.

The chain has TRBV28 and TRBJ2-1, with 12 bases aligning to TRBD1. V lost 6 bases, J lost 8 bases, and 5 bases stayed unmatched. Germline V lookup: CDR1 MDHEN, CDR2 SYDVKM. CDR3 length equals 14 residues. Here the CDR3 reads CASSLGDRGHEQFF. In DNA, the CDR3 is TGTGCCAGCAGCCTGGGGGACAGGGGGCATGAGCAGTTCTTC.

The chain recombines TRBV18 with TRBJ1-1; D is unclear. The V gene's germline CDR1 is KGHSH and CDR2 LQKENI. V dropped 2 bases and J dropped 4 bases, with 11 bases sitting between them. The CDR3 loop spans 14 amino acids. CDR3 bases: TGTGCCAGCTCACCAACCCTCGGGAGCACTGAAGCTTTCTTT. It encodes CASSPTLGSTEAFF.

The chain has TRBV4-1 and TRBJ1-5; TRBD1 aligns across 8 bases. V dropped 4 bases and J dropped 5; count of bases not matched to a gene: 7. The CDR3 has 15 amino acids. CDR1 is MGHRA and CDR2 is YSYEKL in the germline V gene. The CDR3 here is CASSPPDRVDQPQHF. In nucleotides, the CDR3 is TGCGCCAGCAGCCCCCCGGACAGGGTTGATCAGCCCCAGCATTTT.

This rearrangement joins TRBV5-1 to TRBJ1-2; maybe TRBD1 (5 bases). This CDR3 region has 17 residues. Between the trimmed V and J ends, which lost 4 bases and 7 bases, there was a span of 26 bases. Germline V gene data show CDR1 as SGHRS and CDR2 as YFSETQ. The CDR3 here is CASSPARDFRDVSGYTF. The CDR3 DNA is TGCGCCAGCAGCCCAGCTCGGGACTTCAGAGATGTCTCTGGCTACACCTTC.